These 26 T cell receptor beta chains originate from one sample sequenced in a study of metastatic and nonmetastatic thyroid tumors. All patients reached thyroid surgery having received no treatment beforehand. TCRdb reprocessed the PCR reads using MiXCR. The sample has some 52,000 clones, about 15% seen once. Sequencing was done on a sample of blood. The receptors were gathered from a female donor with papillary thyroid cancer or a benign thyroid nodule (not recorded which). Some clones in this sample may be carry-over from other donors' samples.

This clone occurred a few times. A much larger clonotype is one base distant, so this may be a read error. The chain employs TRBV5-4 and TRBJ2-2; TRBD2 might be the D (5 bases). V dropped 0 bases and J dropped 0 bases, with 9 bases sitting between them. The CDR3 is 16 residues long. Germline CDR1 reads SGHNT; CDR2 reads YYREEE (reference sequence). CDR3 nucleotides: TGTGCCAGCAGCTTGGGTAGCGTTCCGAACACCGGGGAGCTGTTTTTT. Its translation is CASSLGSVPNTGELFF.

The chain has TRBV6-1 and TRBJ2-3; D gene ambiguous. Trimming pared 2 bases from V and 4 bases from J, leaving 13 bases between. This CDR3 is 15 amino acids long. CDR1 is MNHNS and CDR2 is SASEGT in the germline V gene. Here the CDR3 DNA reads TGTGCCAGCAGTGAACCCGGATTGCCGGCAGATACGCAGTATTTT. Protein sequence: CASSEPGLPADTQYF.

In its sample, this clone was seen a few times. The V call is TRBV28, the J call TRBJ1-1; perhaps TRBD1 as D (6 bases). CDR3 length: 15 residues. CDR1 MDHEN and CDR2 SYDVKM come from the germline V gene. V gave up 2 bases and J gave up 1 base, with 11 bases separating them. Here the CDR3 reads CASSLGGLRNTEAFF. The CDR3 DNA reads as TGTGCCAGCAGTTTAGGGGGGCTGAGGAACACTGAAGCTTTCTTT.

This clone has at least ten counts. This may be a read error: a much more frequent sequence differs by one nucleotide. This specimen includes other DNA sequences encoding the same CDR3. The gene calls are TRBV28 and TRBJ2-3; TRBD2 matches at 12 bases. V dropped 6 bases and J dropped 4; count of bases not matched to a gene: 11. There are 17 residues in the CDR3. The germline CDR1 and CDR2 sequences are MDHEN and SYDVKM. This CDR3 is CASSLGLAGFGADTQYF. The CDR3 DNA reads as TGTGCCAGCAGCCTTGGACTAGCGGGATTTGGGGCAGATACGCAGTATTTT.

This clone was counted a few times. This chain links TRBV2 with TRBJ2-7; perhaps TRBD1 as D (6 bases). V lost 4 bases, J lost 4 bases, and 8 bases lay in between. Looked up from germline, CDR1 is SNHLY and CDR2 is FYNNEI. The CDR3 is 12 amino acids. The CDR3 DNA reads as TGTGCCAGCAGTGTGCAGGGGTACGAGCAGTACTTC. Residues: CASSVQGYEQYF.

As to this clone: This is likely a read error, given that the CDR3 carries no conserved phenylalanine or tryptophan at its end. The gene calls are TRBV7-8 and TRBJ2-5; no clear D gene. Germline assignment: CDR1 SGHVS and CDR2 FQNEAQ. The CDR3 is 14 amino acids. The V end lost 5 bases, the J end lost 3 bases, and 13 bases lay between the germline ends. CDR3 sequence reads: CASSSRRQKETQYL. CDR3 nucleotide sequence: TGTGCCAGCAGCAGCCGGCGGCAGAAAGAGACCCAGTACTTA.

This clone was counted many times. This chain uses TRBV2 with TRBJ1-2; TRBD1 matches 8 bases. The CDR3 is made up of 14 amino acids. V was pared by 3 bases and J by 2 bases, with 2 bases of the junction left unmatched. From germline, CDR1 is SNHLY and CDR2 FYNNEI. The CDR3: CASSESGGNYGYTF. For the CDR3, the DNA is TGTGCCAGCAGTGAGTCAGGGGGCAACTATGGCTACACCTTC.

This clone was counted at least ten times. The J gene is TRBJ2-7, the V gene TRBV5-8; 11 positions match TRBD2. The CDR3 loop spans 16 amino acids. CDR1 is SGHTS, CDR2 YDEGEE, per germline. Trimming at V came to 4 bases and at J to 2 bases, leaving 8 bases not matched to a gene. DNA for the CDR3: TGTGCCAGCAGCCTGGGACTAGCGGAAAAAACCTACGAGCAGTACTTC. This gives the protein CASSLGLAEKTYEQYF. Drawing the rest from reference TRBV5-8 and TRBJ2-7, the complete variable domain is EAGVTQSPTHLIKTRGQQATLRCSPISGHTSVYWYQQALGLGLQFLLWYDEGEERNRGNFPPRFSGRQFPNYSSELNVNALELEDSALYLCASSLGLAEKTYEQYFGPGTRLTVT.

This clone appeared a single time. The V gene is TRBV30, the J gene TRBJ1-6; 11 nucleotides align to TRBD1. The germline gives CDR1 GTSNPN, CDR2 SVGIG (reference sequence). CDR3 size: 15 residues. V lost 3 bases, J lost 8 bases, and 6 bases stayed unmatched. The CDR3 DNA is TGTGCCTGGAGGGGACCGGGACAGGGGGATTCACCCCTCCACTTT. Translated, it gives CAWRGPGQGDSPLHF.

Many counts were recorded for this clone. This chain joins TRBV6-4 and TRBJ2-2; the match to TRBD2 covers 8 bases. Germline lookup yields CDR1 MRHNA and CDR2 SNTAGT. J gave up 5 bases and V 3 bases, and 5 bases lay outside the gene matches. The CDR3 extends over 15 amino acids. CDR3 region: CASSETAGGTGELFF. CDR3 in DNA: TGTGCCAGCAGTGAGACGGCGGGAGGAACCGGGGAGCTGTTTTTT.

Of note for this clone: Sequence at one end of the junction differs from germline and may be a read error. The CDR3 region is CASRLGHPGTRGQETKYF. CDR3 DNA: TGTGCCAGCAGACTAGGACACCCCGGGACTAGAGGCCAAGAGACCAAGTACTTC. V and J are TRBV7-8 and TRBJ2-5; 8 nucleotides line up with TRBD2. Germline assignment: CDR1 SGHVS and CDR2 FQNEAQ. The CDR3 covers 18 residues.

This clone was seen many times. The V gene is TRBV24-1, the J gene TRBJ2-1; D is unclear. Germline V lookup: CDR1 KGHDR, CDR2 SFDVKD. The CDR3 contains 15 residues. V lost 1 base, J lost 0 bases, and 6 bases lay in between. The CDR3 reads CATSDLKGSYNEQFF. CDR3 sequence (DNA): TGTGCCACCAGTGATTTAAAGGGCTCCTACAATGAGCAGTTCTTC.

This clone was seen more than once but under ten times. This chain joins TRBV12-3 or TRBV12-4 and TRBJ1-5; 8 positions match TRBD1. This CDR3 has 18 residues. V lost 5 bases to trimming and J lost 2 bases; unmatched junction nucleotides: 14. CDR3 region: CASSPGQGGVGGNQPQHF. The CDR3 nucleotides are TGTGCCAGCAGTCCCGGACAGGGTGGGGTTGGCGGCAATCAGCCCCAGCATTTT.

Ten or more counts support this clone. CDR3 in amino acids: CSAPAGGRQNNEQFF. DNA of the CDR3: TGCAGTGCTCCGGCCGGCGGGAGGCAAAACAATGAGCAGTTCTTC. J is TRBJ2-1 and V is TRBV20-1, with 8 bases that match TRBD2. This CDR3 spans 15 amino acids. J was trimmed by 5 bases and V by 5 bases; bases with no gene match: 11. CDR1 is DFQATT and CDR2 is SNEGSKA in the germline V gene (reference sequence).

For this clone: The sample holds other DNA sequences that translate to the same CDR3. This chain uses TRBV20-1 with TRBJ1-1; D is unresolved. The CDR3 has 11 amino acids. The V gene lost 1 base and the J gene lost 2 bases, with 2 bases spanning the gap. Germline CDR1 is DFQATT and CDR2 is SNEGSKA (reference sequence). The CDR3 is CSARVNTEAFF. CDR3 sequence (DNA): TGCAGTGCTAGAGTTAACACTGAAGCTTTCTTT.

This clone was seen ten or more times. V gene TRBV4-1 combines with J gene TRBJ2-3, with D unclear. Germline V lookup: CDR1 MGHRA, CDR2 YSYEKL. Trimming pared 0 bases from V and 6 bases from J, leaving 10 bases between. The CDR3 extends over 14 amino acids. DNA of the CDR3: TGCGCCAGCAGCCAAGAAAGAGGCAGGGATACGCAGTATTTT. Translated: CASSQERGRDTQYF.

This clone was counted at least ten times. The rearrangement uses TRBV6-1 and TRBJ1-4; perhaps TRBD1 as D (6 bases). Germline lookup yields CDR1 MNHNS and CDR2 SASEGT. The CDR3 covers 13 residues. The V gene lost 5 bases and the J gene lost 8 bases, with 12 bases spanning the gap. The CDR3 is CASSIQGREKLFF. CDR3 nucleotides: TGTGCCAGCAGTATCCAGGGGAGGGAAAAACTGTTTTTT.

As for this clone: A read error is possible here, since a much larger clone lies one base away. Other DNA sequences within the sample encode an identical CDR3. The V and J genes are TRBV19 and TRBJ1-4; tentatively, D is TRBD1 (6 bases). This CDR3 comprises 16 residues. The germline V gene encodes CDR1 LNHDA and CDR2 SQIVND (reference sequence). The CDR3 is CASNQPRGAEREKLFF. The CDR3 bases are TGCGCCAGTAACCAGCCCCGGGGGGCGGAACGAGAAAAACTGTTTTTT.

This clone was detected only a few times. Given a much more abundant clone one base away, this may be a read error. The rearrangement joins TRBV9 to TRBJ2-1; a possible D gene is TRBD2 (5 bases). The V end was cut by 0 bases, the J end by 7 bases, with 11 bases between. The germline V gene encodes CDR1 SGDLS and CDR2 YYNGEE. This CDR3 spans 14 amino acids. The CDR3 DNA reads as TGTGCCAGCAGCGTAGTGGCTAGCCTTAATGAGCAGTTCTTC. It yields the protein CASSVVASLNEQFF.

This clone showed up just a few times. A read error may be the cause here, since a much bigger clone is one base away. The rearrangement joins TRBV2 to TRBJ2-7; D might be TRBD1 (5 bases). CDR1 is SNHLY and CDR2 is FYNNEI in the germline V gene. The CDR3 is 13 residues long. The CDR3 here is CTSSETARAGQYF. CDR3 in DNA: TGTACCAGCAGTGAGACAGCGAGAGCAGGCCAGTACTTC.

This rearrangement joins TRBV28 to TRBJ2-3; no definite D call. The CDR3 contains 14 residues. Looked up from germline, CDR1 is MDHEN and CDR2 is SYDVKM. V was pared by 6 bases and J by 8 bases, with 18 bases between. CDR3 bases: TGTGCCAGCAGCTTAAAACAGTTCGGTACTACGCAGTATTTT. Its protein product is CASSLKQFGTTQYF. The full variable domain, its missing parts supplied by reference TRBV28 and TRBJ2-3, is DVKVTQSSRYLVKRTGEKVFLECVQDMDHENMFWYRQDPGLGLRLIYFSYDVKMKEKGDIPEGYSVSREKKERFSLILESASTNQTSMYLCASSLKQFGTTQYFGPGTRLTVL.

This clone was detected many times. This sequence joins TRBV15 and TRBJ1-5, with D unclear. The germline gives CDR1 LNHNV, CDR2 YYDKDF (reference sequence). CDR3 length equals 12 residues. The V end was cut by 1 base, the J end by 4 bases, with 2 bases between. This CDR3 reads CATSRGNQPQHF. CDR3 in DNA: TGTGCCACCAGCAGAGGGAATCAGCCCCAGCATTTT.

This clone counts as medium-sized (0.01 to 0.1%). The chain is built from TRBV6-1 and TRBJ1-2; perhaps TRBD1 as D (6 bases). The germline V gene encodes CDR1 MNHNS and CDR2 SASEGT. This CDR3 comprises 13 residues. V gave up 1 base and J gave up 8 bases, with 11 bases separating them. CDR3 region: CASSEVRGKGYTF. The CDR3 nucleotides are TGTGCCAGCAGTGAAGTCAGGGGAAAGGGCTACACCTTC.

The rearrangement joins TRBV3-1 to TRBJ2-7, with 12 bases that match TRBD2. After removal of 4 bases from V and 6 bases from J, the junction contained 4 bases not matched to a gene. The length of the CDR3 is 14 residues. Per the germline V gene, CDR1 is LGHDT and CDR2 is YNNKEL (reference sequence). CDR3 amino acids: CASSPTSGRPEQYF. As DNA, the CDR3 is TGTGCCAGCAGCCCTACTAGCGGGAGGCCCGAGCAGTACTTC.

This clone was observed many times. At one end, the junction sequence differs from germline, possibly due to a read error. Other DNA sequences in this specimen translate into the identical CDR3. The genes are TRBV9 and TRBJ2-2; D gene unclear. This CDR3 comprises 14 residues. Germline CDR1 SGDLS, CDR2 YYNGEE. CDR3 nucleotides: TGTGCCAGCAGTGTAGAACAAGTCACCGGGGAGCTGTTTTTT. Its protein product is CASSVEQVTGELFF.

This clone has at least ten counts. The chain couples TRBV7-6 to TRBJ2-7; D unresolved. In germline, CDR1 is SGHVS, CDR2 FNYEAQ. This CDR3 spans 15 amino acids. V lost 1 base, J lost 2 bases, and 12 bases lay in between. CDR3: CASSLGAQSPYEQYF. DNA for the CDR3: TGTGCCAGCAGCTTAGGGGCACAGTCACCCTACGAGCAGTACTTC.